This T cell receptor beta chain was captured by sequencing in a study of graft-versus-host responses after intestinal transplantation. Study-level information: Each of the recipients got a multivisceral, liver-intestinal, or isolated intestinal transplant. Study conclusions and caveats: GvH clonotypes were identified within recipient marrow, with a subset emerging first in ileum or blood. Peak levels of circulating GvH clones tracked with early post-transplant HvG declines.

As to this clone: What it recognizes is unknown.

Trimming took off 7 bases at V and 7 bases at J, with 7 bases between the two ends. Germline V gives CDR1 ENHRY, CDR2 SYGVKD. The CDR3 has 11 amino acids. Data came from immunoSEQ multiplex PCR; TCRdb stores just in-frame clones and leaves some out. The data hold 80,000 to 95,000 clones, with 90% to 95% observed a single time. This receptor was obtained from a human donor who received an intestinal transplant. This specimen consisted of unstimulated CD8+ T cells sorted from spleen or lymph node cells, obtained before intestinal transplant. The chain carries TRBV10-3 and TRBJ2-2; D is ambiguous. The CDR3 DNA reads as TGTGCCATCACTGCGGACGGGGAGCTGTTTTTT. Translating it yields CAITADGELFF.